This TCR beta chain was identified during a study of shared T cell receptors in the human thymus. Clones were sequenced by immunoSEQ multiplex PCR, and TCRdb holds only the in-frame ones, with some missing. The table includes about 710,000 clones, approximately 87% detected once. This CDR3 comprises 14 residues. V was pared by 6 bases and J by 12 bases, with 18 bases between. Germline loops: CDR1 MNHEY, CDR2 SMNVEV (reference sequence). Another study also made use of these data, one on human thymus T cells.

Sequenced sample: thymocytes. This chain uses TRBV27 with TRBJ1-6, with D tentatively TRBD1 (6 bases). This TCR was sampled from a boy under two years old with a congenital heart defect. CDR3 region: CASRLGHPGGPLHF. The CDR3 DNA reads as TGTGCCAGCAGGCTGGGACACCCGGGGGGACCCCTCCACTTT.